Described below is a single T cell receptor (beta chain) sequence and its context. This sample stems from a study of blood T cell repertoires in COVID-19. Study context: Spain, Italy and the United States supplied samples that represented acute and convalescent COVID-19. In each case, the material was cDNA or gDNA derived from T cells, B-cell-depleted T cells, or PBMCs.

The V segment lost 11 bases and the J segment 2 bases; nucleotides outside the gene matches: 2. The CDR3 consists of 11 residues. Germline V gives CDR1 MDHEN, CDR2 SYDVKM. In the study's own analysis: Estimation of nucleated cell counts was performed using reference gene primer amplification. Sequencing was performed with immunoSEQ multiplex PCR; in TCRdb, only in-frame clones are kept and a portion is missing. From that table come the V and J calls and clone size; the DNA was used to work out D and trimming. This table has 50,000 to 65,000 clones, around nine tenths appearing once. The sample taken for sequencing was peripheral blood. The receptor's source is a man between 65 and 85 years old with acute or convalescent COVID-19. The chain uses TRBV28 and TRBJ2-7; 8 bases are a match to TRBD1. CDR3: CAHRGAYEQYF. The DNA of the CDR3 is TGTGCCCACAGGGGGGCCTACGAGCAGTACTTC. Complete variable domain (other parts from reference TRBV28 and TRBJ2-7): DVKVTQSSRYLVKRTGEKVFLECVQDMDHENMFWYRQDPGLGLRLIYFSYDVKMKEKGDIPEGYSVSREKKERFSLILESASTNQTSMYLCAHRGAYEQYFGPGTRLTVT.